This T cell receptor beta chain was observed in a study of cytomegalovirus exposure and HLA in healthy donors. Findings and limits, study-wide: Analysis performed later showed TCR beta chains linked to HLA being more clonally expanded than equally common others.

Primers included in the PCR were 60 Vbeta and 13 Jbeta primers. Method: immunoSEQ multiplex PCR; TCRdb's copy keeps in-frame clones and lacks some. The sample lists about 160,000 clones, roughly 81% seen once, with 13% in the top ten. For this clone: The antigen is unknown.

V lost 0 bases and J 9 bases, leaving 12 bases between the germline ends. The CDR3 is 14 residues long. Germline V lookup: CDR1 MNHNS, CDR2 SASEGT. The sequence was collected from a woman aged 45-60 years in good health and CMV-seronegative. The chain carries TRBV6-1 and TRBJ2-1, with D maybe TRBD1 (5 bases). Source material: PBMCs. The CDR3 sequence: CASSEAEGVGEQFF. The CDR3 DNA follows: TGTGCCAGCAGTGAAGCGGAAGGGGTAGGTGAGCAGTTCTTC.